Here is one TCR beta chain with its context. CDR3 and TCR beta VDJ profiling relied on genomic DNA as the template. TCRdb recomputed calls from the reads with MiXCR, one row per CDR3 protein. Of hundreds of thousands of distinct CDR3 sequences in the sample, under 80% were seen once. This entry comes from a study of CD8+CD57+ T cells in acquired aplastic anemia. Across the study: Researchers reported that healthy donors averaged about 10 million reads for CD4+ cells.

CDR1 is ENHRY and CDR2 is SYGVKD in the germline V gene. This CDR3 region has 16 residues. The sequenced material came from sorted CD4+, CD8+, or CD8+CD57+ T cells (not recorded which) from PBMCs. The rearrangement links TRBV10-3 to TRBJ2-7; D might be TRBD1 (5 bases). The last part of the DNA fits TRBJ2-3 better; the J call may be wrong. The receptor's source is a human donor in good health, serving as a control. CDR3 loop: CAISDPTAASSDTQYF. The CDR3 DNA reads as TGTGCCATCAGTGACCCGACAGCCGCCAGCTCCGATACGCAGTATTTT.